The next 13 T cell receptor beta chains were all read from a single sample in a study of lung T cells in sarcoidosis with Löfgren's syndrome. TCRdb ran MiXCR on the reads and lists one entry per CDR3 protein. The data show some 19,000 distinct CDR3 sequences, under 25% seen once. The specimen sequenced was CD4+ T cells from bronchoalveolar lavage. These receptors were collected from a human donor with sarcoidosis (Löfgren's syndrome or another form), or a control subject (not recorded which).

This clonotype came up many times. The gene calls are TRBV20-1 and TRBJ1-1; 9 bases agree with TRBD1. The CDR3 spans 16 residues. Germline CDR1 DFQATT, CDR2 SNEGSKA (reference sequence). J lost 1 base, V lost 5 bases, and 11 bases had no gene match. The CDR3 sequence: CSAPNRGQVKNTEAFF. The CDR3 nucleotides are TGCAGTGCTCCGAACAGGGGGCAGGTTAAGAACACTGAAGCTTTCTTT.

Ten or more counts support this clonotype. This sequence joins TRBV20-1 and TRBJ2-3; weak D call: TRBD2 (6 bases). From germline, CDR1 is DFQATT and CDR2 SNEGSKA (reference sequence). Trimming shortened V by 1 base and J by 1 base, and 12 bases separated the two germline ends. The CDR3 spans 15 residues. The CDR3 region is CSARVTGEGTDTQYF. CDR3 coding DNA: TGCAGTGCTAGAGTTACGGGGGAAGGCACAGATACGCAGTATTTT.

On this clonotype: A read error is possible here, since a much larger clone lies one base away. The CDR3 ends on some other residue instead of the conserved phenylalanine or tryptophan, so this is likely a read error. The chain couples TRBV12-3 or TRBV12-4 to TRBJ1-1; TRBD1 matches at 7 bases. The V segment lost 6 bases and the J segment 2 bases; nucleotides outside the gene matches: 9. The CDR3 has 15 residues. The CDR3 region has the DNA TGTGCCAGCAGAGAAACGGACAGGTCCAACACTGAAGCTTTCCTT. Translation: CASRETDRSNTEAFL.

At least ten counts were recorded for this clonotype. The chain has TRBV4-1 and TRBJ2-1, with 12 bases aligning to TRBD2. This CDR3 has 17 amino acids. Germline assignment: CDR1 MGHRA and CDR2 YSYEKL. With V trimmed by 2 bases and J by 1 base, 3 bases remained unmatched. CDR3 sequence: CASSQPTSGRSYNEQFF. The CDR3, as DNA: TGCGCCAGCAGCCAACCGACTAGCGGGAGATCCTACAATGAGCAGTTCTTC.

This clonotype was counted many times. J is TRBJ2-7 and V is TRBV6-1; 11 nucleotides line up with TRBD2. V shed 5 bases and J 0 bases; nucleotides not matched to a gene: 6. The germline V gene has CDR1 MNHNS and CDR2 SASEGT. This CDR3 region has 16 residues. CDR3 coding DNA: TGTGCCAGCAGTTCTGCCGGGACTAGCGGCTCCTACGAGCAGTACTTC. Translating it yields CASSSAGTSGSYEQYF.

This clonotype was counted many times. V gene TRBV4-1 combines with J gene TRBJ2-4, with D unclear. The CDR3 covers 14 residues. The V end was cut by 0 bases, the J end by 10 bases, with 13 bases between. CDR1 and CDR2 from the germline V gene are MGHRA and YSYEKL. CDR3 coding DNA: TGCGCCAGCAGCCAAGATCCCCGAGCTGTAATTCAGTACTTC. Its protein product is CASSQDPRAVIQYF.

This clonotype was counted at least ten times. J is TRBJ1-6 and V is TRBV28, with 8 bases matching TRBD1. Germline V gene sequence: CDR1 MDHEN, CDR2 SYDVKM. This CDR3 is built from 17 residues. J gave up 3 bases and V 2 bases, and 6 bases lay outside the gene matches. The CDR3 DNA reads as TGTGCCAGCAGTTTAGGCCGACAGGGGCACTATAATTCACCCCTCCACTTT. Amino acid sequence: CASSLGRQGHYNSPLHF. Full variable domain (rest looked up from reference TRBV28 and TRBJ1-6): DVKVTQSSRYLVKRTGEKVFLECVQDMDHENMFWYRQDPGLGLRLIYFSYDVKMKEKGDIPEGYSVSREKKERFSLILESASTNQTSMYLCASSLGRQGHYNSPLHFGNGTRLTVT.

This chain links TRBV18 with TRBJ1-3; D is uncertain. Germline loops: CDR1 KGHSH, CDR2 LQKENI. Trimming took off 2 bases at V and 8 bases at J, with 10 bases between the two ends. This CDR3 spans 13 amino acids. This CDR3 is CASSPGYSDTIYF. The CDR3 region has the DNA TGTGCCAGCTCACCAGGGTATTCGGACACCATATATTTT.

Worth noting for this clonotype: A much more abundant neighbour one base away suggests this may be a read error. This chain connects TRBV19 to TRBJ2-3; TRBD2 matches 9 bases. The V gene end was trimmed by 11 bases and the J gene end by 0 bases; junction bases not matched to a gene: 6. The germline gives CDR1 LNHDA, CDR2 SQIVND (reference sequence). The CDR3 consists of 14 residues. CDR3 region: CAASTSGSTDTQYF. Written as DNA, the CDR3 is TGTGCCGCTTCGACTAGCGGTAGCACAGATACGCAGTATTTT.

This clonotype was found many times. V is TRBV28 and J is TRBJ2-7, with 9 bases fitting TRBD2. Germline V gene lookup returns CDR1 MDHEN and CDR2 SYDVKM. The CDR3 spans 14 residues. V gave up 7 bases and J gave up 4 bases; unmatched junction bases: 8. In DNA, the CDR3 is TGTGCCAGCATCGGGGCTAGCGGGGCTTACGAGCAGTACTTC. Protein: CASIGASGAYEQYF.

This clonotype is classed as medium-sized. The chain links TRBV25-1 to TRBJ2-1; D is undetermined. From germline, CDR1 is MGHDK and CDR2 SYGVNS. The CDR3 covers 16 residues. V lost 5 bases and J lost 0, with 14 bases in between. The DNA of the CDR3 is TGTGCCAGCAGTAGCCCTGGGGTTAGCTCCTACAATGAGCAGTTCTTC. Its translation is CASSSPGVSSYNEQFF.

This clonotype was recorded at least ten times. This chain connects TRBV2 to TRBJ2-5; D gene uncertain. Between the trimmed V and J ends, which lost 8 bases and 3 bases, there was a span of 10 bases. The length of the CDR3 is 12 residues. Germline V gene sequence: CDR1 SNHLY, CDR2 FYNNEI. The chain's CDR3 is CASLRFEETQYF. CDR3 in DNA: TGTGCCAGCCTACGCTTCGAAGAGACCCAGTACTTC.

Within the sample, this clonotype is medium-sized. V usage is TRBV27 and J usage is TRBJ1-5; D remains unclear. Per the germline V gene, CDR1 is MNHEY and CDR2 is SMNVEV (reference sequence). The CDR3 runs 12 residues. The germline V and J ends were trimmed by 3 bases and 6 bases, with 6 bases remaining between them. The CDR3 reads CASSLVGQPQHF. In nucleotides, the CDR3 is TGTGCCAGCAGTTTGGTCGGTCAGCCCCAGCATTTT.